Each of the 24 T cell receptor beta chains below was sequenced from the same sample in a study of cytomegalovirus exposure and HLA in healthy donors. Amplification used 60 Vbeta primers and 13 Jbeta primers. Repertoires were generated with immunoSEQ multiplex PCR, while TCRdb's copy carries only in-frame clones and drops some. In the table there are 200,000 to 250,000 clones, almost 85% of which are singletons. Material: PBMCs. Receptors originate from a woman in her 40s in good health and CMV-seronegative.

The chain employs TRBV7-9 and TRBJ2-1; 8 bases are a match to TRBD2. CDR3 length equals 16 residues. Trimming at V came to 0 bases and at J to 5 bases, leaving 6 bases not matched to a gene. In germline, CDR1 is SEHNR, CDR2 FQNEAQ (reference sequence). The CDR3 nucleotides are TGTGCCAGCAGCTTAGCGGGACTAGGACCTAACAATGAGCAGTTCTTC. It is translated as CASSLAGLGPNNEQFF. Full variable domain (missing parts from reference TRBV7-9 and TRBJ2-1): DTGVSQNPRHKITKRGQNVTFRCDPISEHNRLYWYRQTLGQGPEFLTYFQNEAQLEKSRLLSDRFSAERPKGSFSTLEIQRTEQGDSAMYLCASSLAGLGPNNEQFFGPGTRLTVL.

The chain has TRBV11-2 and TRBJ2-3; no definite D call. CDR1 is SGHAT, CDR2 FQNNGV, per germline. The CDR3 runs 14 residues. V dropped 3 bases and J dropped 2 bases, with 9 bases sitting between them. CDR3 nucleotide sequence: TGTGCCAGCAGCTTGCGACTCCACACAGATACGCAGTATTTT. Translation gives CASSLRLHTDTQYF. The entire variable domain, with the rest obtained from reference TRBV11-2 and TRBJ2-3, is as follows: EAGVAQSPRYKIIEKRQSVAFWCNPISGHATLYWYQQILGQGPKLLIQFQNNGVVDDSQLPKDRFSAERLKGVDSTLKIQPAKLEDSAVYLCASSLRLHTDTQYFGPGTRLTVL.

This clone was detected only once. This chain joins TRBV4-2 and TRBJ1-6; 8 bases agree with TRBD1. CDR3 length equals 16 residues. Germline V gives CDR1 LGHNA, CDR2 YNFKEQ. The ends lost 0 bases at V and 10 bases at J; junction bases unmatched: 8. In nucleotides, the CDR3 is TGTGCCAGCAGCCAAGATCTGCGGCAGGGGGCGTCACCCCTCCACTTT. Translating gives CASSQDLRQGASPLHF.

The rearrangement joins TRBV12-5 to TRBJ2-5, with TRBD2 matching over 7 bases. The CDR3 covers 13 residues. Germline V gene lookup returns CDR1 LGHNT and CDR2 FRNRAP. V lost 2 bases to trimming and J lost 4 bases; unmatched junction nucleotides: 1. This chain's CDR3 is CASGLSGGETQYF. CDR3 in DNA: TGTGCTAGTGGTTTGTCGGGGGGAGAGACCCAGTACTTC.

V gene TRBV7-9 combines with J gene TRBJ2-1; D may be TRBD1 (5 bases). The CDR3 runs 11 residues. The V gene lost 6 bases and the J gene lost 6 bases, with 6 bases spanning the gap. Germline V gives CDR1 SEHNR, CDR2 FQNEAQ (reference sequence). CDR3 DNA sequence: TGTGCCAGCAGAACAGGCAATGAGCAGTTCTTC. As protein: CASRTGNEQFF. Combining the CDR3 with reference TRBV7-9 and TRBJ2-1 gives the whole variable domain DTGVSQNPRHKITKRGQNVTFRCDPISEHNRLYWYRQTLGQGPEFLTYFQNEAQLEKSRLLSDRFSAERPKGSFSTLEIQRTEQGDSAMYLCASRTGNEQFFGPGTRLTVL.

CDR3 in DNA: TGTGCCAGCAGCTTAGATCGAGCCCGAGATCCCACTTTCTTT. Protein sequence: CASSLDRARDPTFF. The chain is built from TRBV11-2 and TRBJ1-1; D not certain. V was shortened by 0 bases and J by 12 bases, with 17 bases between the two germline ends. This CDR3 spans 14 amino acids. Looked up from germline, CDR1 is SGHAT and CDR2 is FQNNGV.

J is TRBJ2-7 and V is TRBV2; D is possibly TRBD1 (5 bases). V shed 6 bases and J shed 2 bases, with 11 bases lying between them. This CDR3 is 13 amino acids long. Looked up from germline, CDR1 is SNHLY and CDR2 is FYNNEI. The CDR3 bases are TGTGCCAGCAGGACCCAGGGTGCCTACGAGCAGTACTTC. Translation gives CASRTQGAYEQYF.

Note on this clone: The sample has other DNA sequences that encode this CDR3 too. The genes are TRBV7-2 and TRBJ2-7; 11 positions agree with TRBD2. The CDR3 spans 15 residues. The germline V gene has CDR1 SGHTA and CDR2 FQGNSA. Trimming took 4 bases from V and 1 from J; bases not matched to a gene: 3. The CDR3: CASSSLAGVSYEQYF. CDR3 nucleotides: TGTGCCAGCAGCTCACTAGCGGGGGTGTCCTACGAGCAGTACTTC.

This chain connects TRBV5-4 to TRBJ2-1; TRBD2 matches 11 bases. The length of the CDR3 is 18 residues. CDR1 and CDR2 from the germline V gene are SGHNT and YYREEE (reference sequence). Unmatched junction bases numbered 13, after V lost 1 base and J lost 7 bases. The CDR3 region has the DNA TGTGCCAGCAGCTTGTTCCTAGCGGGAGGCATCAATAGGAATGAGCAGTTCTTC. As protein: CASSLFLAGGINRNEQFF. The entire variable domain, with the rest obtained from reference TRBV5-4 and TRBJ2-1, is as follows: ETGVTQSPTHLIKTRGQQVTLRCSSQSGHNTVSWYQQALGQGPQFIFQYYREEENGRGNFPPRFSGLQFPNYSSELNVNALELDDSALYLCASSLFLAGGINRNEQFFGPGTRLTVL.

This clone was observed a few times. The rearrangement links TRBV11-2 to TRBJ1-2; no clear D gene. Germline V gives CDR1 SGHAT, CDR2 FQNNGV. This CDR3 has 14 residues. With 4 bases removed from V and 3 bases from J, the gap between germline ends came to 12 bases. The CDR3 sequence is CASSSIRQDYGYTF. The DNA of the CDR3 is TGTGCCAGCAGCTCCATCAGACAAGACTATGGCTACACCTTC.

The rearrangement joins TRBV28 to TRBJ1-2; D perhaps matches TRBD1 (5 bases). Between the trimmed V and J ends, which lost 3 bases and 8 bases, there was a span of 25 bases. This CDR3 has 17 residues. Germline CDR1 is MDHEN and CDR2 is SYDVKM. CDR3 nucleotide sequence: TGTGCCAGCAGTTTTCCTGTTGCAGGGATCGATGTTAGGGGCTACACCTTC. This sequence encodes CASSFPVAGIDVRGYTF.

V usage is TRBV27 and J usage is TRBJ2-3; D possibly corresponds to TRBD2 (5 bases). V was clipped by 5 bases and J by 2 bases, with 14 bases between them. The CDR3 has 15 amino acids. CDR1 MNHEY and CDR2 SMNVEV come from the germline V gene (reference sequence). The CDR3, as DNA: TGTGCCAGCAGTCGTACTAGAGAATACACAGATACGCAGTATTTT. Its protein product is CASSRTREYTDTQYF.

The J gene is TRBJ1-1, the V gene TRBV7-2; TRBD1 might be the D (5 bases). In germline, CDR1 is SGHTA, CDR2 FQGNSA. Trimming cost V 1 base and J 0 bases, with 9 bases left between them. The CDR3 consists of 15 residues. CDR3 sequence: CASSLDGHLNTEAFF. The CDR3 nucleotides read TGTGCCAGCAGCTTAGATGGACACTTGAACACTGAAGCTTTCTTT. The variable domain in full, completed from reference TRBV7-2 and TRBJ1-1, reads GAGVSQSPSNKVTEKGKDVELRCDPISGHTALYWYRQSLGQGLEFLIYFQGNSAPDKSGLPSDRFSAERTGGSVSTLTIQRTQQEDSAVYLCASSLDGHLNTEAFFGQGTRLTVV.

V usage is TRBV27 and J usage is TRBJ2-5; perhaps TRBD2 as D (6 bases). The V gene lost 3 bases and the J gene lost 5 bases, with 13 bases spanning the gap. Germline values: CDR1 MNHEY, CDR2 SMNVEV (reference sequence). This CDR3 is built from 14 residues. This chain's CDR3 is CASSFFGSGETQYF. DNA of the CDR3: TGTGCCAGCAGTTTCTTCGGGAGTGGGGAGACCCAGTACTTC.

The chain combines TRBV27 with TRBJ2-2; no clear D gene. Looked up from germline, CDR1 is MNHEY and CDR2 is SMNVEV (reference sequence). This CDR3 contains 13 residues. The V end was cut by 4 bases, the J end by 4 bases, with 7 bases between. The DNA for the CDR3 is TGTGCCAGCAGTTCCCTGTCCACCGGGGAGCTGTTTTTT. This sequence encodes CASSSLSTGELFF.

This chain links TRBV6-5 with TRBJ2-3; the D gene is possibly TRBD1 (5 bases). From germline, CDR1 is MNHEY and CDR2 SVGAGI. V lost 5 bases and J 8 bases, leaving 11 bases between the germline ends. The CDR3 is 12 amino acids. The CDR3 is CASSPRDRTQYF. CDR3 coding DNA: TGTGCCAGCAGTCCCAGGGATCGTACGCAGTATTTT.

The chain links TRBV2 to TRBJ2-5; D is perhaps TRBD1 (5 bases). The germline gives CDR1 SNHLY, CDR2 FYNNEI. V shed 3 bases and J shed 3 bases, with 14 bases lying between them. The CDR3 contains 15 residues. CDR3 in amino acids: CASSEVVDTKETQYF. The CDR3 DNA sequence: TGTGCCAGCAGTGAGGTAGTGGACACCAAAGAGACCCAGTACTTC.

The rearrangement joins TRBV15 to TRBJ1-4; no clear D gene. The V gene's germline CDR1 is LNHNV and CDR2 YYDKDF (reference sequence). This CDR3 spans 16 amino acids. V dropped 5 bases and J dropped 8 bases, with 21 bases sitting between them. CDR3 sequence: CATSSRPASVREKLFF. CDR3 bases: TGTGCCACCAGCTCGCGACCAGCGAGCGTACGGGAAAAACTGTTTTTT.

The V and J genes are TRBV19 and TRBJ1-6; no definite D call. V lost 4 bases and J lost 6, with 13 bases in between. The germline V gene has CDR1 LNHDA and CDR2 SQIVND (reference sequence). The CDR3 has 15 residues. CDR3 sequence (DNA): TGTGCCAGTAGTAGTCCTGGACGGGGTAATTCACCCCTCCACTTT. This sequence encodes CASSSPGRGNSPLHF. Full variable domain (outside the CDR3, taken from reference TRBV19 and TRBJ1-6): DGGITQSPKYLFRKEGQNVTLSCEQNLNHDAMYWYRQDPGQGLRLIYYSQIVNDFQKGDIAEGYSVSREKKESFPLTVTSAQKNPTAFYLCASSSPGRGNSPLHFGNGTRLTVT.

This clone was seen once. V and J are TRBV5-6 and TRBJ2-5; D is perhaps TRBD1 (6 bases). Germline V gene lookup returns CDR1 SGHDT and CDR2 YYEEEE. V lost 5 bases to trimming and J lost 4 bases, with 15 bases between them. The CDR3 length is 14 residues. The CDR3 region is CASRSTGLLETQYF. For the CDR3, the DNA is TGTGCCAGCAGATCCACAGGGCTTTTAGAGACCCAGTACTTC.

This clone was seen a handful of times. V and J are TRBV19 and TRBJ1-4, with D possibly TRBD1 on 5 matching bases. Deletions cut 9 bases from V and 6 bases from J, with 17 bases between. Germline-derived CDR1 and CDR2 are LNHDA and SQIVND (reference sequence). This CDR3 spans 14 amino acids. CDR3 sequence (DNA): TGTGCCAGCACCTTAGGGGTGAATGATGAAAAACTGTTTTTT. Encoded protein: CASTLGVNDEKLFF.

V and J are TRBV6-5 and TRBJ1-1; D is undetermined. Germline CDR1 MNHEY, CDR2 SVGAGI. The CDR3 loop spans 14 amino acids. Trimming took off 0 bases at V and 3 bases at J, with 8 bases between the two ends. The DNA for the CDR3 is TGTGCCAGCAGTTACTCGAGCCCCTACACTGAAGCTTTCTTT. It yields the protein CASSYSSPYTEAFF.

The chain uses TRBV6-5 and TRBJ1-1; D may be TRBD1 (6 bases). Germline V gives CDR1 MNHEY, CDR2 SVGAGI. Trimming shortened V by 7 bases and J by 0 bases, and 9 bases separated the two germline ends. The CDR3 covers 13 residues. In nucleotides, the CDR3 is TGTGCCAGCATCCAGGGGATGAACACTGAAGCTTTCTTT. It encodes CASIQGMNTEAFF.

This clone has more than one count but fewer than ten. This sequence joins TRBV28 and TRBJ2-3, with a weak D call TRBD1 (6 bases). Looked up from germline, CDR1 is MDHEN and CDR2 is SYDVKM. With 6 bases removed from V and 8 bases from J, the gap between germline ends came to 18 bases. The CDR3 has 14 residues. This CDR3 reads CASSFDSVRGTQYF. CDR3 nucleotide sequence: TGTGCCAGCAGCTTCGACAGCGTCAGGGGTACGCAGTATTTT.